A few counts support the clone carrying this T cell receptor beta chain. Its cognate antigen is unknown. The source of the sample is a study of beta chain features in type 1 diabetes. V was cut by 5 bases and J by 0 bases, with 16 bases left in between. The CDR3 sequence is 16 residues long. CDR1 SEHNR and CDR2 FQNEAQ come from the germline V gene (reference sequence). Findings and caveats of the study: It was among patients, rather than healthy donors, that naive, central memory and Treg TCRB repertoires appeared more similar. For Type 1 diabetes patients, all four CD4+ subsets carried TCRB CDR3s that were moderately but significantly shorter.

TCRB transcripts that were expressed got sequenced, as all of the isolated RNA had been reverse transcribed. Profiling relied on immunoSEQ multiplex PCR, and the TCRdb table lists in-frame clones only, not all of them. The repertoire has 250,000 to 350,000 clones, approximately 16% of them found once; the top ten carry approximately 0.015%. This receptor was taken from a man between 18 and 35 years old with type 1 diabetes. Material for sequencing was naive CD4+ T cells from blood. V and J are TRBV7-9 and TRBJ1-2; tentatively, D is TRBD1 (6 bases). This CDR3 reads CASSPGRGETNYGYTF. The CDR3 nucleotides read TGTGCCAGCAGCCCCGGGAGGGGGGAGACTAACTATGGCTACACCTTC.